The T cell receptor beta chain described here comes from a study of T cell changes during pregnancy in multiple sclerosis. Measured with immunoSEQ multiplex PCR; TCRdb has only the in-frame clones, and not every one. The data hold some 80,000 clones, with about 90% observed a single time. The CDR3 consists of 15 residues. Trimming removed 2 bases at V and 5 bases at J, with 16 bases between. The germline CDR1 and CDR2 sequences are MNHEY and SMNVEV (reference sequence). The receptor was derived from a female donor with multiple sclerosis, enrolled in a pregnancy study. Sample: peripheral blood, taken before pregnancy. The rearrangement links TRBV27 to TRBJ2-7, with a possible D match to TRBD2 (5 bases). As DNA, the CDR3 is TGTGCCAGCAGTTTAATGCGCCGTTTCGGGGACGAGCAGTACTTC. It yields the protein CASSLMRRFGDEQYF.